The clone carrying this T cell receptor beta chain was seen repeatedly, ten times or more. The V gene's germline CDR1 is MNHNS and CDR2 SASEGT. Trimming stripped 6 bases from V and 0 bases from J, with 14 bases between. This CDR3 is 16 amino acids long. These data originate in a study of identical twins. TCRdb passed the 5' RACE reads through MiXCR, listing each CDR3 protein once. Of hundreds of thousands of distinct CDR3 sequences listed, roughly 12% are singletons. This sample also belongs to another study, concerning yellow fever vaccine responses in identical twins.

The TCR originated in a woman under 30 in good health. The sample consisted of CD8+ T cells sorted from blood. The genes are TRBV6-1 and TRBJ2-2; unclear D gene. The CDR3 loop reads CASSPEAGSNTGELFF. DNA for the CDR3: TGTGCCAGCAGCCCCGAGGCAGGTTCGAACACCGGGGAGCTGTTTTTT.